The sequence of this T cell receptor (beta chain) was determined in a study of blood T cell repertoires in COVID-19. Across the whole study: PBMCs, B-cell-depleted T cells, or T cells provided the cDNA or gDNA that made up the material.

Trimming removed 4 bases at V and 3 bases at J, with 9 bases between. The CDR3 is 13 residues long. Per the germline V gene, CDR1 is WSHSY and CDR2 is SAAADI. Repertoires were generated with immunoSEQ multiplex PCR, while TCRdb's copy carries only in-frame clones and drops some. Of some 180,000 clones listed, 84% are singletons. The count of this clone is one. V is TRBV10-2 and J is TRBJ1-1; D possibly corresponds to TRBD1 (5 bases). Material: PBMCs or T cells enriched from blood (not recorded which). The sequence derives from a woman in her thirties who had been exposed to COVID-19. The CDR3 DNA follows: TGCGCCAGCAGTGCAGGGAAGGACACTGAAGCTTTCTTT. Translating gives CASSAGKDTEAFF.